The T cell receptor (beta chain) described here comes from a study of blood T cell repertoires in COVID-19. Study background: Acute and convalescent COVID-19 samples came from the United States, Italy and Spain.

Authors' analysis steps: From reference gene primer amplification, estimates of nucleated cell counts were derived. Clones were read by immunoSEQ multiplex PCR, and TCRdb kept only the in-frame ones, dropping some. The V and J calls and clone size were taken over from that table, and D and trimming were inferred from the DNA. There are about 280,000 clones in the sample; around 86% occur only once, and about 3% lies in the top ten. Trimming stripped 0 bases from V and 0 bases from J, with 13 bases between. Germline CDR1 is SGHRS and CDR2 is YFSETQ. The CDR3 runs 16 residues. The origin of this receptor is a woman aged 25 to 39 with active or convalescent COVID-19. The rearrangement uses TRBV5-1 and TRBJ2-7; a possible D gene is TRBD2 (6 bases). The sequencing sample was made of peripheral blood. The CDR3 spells CASSLAGSSSSYEQYF. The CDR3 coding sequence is TGCGCCAGCAGCTTGGCCGGGAGTTCGAGCTCCTACGAGCAGTACTTC.